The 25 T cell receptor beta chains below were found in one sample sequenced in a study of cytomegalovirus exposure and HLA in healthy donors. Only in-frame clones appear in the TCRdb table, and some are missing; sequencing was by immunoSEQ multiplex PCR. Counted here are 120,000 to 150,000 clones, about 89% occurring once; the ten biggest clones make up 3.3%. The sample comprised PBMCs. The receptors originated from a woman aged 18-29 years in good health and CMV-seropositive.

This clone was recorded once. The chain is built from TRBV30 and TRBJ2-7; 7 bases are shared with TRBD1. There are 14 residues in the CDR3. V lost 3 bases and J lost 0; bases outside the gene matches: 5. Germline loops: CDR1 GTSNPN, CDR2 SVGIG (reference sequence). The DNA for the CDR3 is TGTGCCTGGAGCCCCAGGGGGTTCTCCTACGAGCAGTACTTC. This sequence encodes CAWSPRGFSYEQYF.

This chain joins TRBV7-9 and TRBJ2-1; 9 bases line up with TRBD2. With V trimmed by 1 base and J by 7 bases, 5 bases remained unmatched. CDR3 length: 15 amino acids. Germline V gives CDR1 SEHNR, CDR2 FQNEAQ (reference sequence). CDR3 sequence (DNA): TGTGCCAGCAGCTTAGGGGCGGGAGGGCCGAATGAGCAGTTCTTC. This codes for CASSLGAGGPNEQFF.

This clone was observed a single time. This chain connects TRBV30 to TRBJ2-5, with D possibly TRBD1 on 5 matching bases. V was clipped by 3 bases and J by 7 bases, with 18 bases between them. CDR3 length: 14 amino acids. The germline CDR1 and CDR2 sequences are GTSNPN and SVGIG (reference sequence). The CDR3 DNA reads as TGTGCCTGGAGCCGGGCCCAACTTCAGGGGACCCAGTACTTC. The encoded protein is CAWSRAQLQGTQYF.

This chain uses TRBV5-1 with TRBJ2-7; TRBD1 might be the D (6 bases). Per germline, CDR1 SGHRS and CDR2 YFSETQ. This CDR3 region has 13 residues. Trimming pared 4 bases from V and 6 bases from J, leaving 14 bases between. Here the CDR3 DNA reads TGCGCCAGCAGCCCGGACAGACACTCCGAGCAGTACTTC. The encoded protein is CASSPDRHSEQYF.

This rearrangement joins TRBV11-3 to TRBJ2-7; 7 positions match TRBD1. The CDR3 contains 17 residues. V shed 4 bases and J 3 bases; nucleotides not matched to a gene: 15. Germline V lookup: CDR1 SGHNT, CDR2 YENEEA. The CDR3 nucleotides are TGTGCCAGCAGCTCACTACCGACCGGGACAGCCTACTACGAGCAGTACTTC. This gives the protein CASSSLPTGTAYYEQYF.

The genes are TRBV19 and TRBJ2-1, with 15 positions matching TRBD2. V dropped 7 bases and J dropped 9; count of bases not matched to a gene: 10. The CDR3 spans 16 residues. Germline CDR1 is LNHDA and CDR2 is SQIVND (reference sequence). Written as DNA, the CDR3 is TGTGCCAGTACAGGCGGGACTAGCGGGAGGTCAGGTGAGCAGTTCTTC. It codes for CASTGGTSGRSGEQFF.

This CDR3 reads CASSYSWAQNTEAFF. CDR3 coding DNA: TGTGCCAGCAGTTACTCCTGGGCCCAGAACACTGAAGCTTTCTTT. The V and J genes are TRBV6-5 and TRBJ1-1; D is uncertain. Looked up from germline, CDR1 is MNHEY and CDR2 is SVGAGI. The CDR3 is made up of 15 amino acids. Trimming pared 0 bases from V and 1 base from J, leaving 9 bases between.

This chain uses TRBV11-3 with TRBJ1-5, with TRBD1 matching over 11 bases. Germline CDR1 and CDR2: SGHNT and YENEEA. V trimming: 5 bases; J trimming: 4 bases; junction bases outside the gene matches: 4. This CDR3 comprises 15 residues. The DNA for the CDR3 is TGTGCCAGCAGCCCCGGACAGGGGGCAAATCAGCCCCAGCATTTT. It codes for CASSPGQGANQPQHF. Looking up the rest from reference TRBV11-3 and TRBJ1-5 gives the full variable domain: EAGVVQSPRYKIIEKKQPVAFWCNPISGHNTLYWYLQNLGQGPELLIRYENEEAVDDSQLPKDRFSAERLKGVDSTLKIQPAELGDSAVYLCASSPGQGANQPQHFGDGTRLSIL.

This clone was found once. DNA of the CDR3: TGTGCCAGCAGCTTACCAGCGGGAGTAGTGGATGAGCAGTTCTTC. This sequence encodes CASSLPAGVVDEQFF. The chain combines TRBV7-9 with TRBJ2-1; 8 nucleotides align to TRBD2. Per the germline V gene, CDR1 is SEHNR and CDR2 is FQNEAQ (reference sequence). Trimming cost V 2 bases and J 8 bases; bases outside gene matches: 8. The CDR3 has 15 amino acids.

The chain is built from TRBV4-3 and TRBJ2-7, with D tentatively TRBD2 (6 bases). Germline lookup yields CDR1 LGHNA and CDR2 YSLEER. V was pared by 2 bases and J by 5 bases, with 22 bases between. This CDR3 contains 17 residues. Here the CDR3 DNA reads TGCGCCAGCAGCCAAACTCCCACTGCCGGGAGTGGGGACGAGCAGTACTTC. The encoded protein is CASSQTPTAGSGDEQYF.

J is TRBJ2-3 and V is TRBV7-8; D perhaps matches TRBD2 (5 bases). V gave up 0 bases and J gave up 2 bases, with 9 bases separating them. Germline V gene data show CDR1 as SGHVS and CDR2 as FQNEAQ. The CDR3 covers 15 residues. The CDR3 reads CASSLARLATDTQYF. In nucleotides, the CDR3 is TGTGCCAGCAGCTTAGCCCGGCTAGCCACAGATACGCAGTATTTT.

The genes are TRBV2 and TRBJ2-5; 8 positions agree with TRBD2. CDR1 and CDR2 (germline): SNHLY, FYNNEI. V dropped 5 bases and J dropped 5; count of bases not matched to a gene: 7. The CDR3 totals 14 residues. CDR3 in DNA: TGTGCCAGCAGTTTGGGGGGACTAGTGGAGACCCAGTACTTC. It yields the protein CASSLGGLVETQYF.

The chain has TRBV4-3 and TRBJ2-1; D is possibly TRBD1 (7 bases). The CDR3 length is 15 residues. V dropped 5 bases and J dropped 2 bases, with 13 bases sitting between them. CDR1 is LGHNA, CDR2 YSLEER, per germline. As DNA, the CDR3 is TGCGCCAGCAGCGCTACAGGGGAGGCCTACAATGAGCAGTTCTTC. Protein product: CASSATGEAYNEQFF.

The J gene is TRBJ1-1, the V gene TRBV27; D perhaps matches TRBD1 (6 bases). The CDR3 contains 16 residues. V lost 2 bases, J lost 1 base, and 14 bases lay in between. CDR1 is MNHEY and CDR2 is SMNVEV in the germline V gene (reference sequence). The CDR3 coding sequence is TGTGCCAGCAGTTTAGTGGGGGGGGCTACGAACACTGAAGCTTTCTTT. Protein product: CASSLVGGATNTEAFF.

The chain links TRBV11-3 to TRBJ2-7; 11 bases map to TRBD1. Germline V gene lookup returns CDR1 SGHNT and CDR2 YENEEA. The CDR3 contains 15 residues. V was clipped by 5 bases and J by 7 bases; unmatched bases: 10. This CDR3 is CASSPSSGTGGEQYF. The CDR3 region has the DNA TGTGCCAGCAGCCCATCATCCGGGACAGGGGGTGAGCAGTACTTC.

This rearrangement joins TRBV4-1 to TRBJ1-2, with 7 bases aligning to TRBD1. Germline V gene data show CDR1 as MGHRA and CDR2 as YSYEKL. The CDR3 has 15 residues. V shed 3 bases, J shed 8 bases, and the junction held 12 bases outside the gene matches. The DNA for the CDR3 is TGCGCCAGCAGCCAGGCAGGGGGTGGCTTGAGAGGCTACACCTTC. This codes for CASSQAGGGLRGYTF.

The CDR3: CASSPSGGQPQHF. Here the CDR3 DNA reads TGTGCCAGCAGCCCCTCCGGAGGGCAGCCCCAGCATTTT. The chain recombines TRBV7-9 with TRBJ1-5; no reliable D call. CDR1 is SEHNR, CDR2 FQNEAQ, per germline (reference sequence). V was cut by 5 bases and J by 7 bases, with 12 bases left in between. CDR3 length: 13 residues.

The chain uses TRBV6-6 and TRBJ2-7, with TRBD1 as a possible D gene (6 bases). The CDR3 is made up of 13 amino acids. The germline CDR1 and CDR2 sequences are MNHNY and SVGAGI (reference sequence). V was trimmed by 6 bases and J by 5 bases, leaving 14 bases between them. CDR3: CASSSGERNEQYF. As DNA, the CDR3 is TGTGCCAGCAGCTCAGGGGAGAGGAACGAGCAGTACTTC.

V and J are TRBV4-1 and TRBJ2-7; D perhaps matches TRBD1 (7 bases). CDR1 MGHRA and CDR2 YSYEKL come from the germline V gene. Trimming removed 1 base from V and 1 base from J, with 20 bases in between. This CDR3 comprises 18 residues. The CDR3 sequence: CASSQAQGGTEWSYEQYF. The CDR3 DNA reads TGCGCCAGCAGCCAAGCCCAAGGGGGGACAGAGTGGTCCTACGAGCAGTACTTC.

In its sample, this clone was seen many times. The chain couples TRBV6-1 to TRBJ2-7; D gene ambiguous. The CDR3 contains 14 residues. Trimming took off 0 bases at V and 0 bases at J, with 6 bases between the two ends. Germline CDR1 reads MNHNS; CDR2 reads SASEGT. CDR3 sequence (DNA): TGTGCCAGCAGTGAAGCGCTAGGCTCCTACGAGCAGTACTTC. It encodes CASSEALGSYEQYF.

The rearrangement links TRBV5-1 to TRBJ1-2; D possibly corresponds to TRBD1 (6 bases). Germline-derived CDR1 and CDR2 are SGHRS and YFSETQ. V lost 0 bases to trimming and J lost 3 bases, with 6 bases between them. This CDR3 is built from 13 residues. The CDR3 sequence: CASSLAGDYGYTF. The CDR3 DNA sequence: TGCGCCAGCAGCTTGGCAGGGGACTATGGCTACACCTTC. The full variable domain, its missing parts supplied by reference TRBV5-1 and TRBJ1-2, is KAGVTQTPRYLIKTRGQQVTLSCSPISGHRSVSWYQQTPGQGLQFLFEYFSETQRNKGNFPGRFSGRQFSNSRSEMNVSTLELGDSALYLCASSLAGDYGYTFGSGTRLTVV.

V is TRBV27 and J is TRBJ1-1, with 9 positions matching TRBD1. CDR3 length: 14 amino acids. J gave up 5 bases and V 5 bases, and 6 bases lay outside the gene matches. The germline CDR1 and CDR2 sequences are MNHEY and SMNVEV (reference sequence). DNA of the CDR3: TGTGCCAGCAGTCCCACAGGGGGCAGGACTGAAGCTTTCTTT. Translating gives CASSPTGGRTEAFF.

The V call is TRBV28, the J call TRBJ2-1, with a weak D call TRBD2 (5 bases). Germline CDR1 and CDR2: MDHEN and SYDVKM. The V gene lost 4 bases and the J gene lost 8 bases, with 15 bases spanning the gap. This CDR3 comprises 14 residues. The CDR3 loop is CASSSTYEGDEQFF. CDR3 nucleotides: TGTGCCAGCAGTTCGACCTACGAGGGAGATGAGCAGTTCTTC.

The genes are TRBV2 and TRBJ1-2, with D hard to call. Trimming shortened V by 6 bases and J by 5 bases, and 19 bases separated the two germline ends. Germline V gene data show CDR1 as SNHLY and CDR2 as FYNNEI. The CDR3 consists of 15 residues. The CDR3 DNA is TGTGCCAGCAGCCTTGGTCCAGCGGACCAATATGGCTACACCTTC. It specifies CASSLGPADQYGYTF.

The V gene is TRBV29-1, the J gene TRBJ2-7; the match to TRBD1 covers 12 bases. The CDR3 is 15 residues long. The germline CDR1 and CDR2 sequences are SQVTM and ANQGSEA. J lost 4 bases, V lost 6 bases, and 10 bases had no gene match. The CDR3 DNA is TGCAGCGTCGGGACAGGGGGCTTTTTCGGATACGAGCAGTACTTC. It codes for CSVGTGGFFGYEQYF.